This entry describes one TCR beta chain. The clone's antigen remains unknown. Base qualities are not recorded, but no much larger clone differs from it by a single base. TCRbeta CDR3 regions were amplified from genomic DNA by means of the immunoSEQ Assay, a bias-controlled multiplex PCR. For the original study's pipeline: The number of nucleated cells in each sample was estimated by amplification of reference gene primers within the assay. Sequence reads were collapsed and filtered to measure the absolute abundance of every unique TCRbeta CDR3 rearrangement. Productive Simpson clonality was computed per sample as the square root of Simpson's diversity index over productive rearrangements. The table comes from immuneACCESS by way of TCRdb, which keeps in-frame sequences with V and J called. Part of the clones is missing from these tables; in studies checked, under half for an unresolved V gene and the rest for unknown reasons. Clone size and V and J calls were adopted from that table, with D and trimming inferred from the DNA. For this sample the table gives around 60,000 clones, of which just over 85% were detected only once. The top ten constitute more than 0.95% of the sample.

The collaborating institutions used their own protocols to collect whole blood in K2EDTA tubes. Collaborator samples were shipped for TCRbeta analysis as frozen whole blood, isolated PBMCs, or DNA extracted from either sample type. The data originate from a study of blood T cell repertoires in COVID-19 (dated by TCRdb to about 2020). For the study in its entirety: Collaborator samples came from the United States, Italy and Spain and covered acute and convalescent phases of COVID-19. The prospective study material was composed of cDNA or gDNA derived from T cells, B-cell-depleted T cells, or PBMCs. Subjects who had been exposed to COVID-19, were actively infected with it, or had recovered from it provided the deeply sampled blood TCRbeta repertoires that made up the dataset. The repertoires were made available in a free public database intended to serve as a resource for research on the immune response to SARS-CoV-2. Samples were obtained from the ongoing ImmuneRACE study (first 160 participants) and from over a thousand subjects provided by 6 global collaborators. A de-identified subject ID, COVID-19 status, age in years and sex were almost always included in the sample metadata. Where HLA class I and class II types were available, the types were taken from metadata supplied by the sample provider, not from assay-based typing. General findings and caveats noted by the study authors: Clinical and demographic metadata were provided uncurated, with the amount varying by source and participant.

Its CDR3 holds 15 amino acids, cysteine through phenylalanine. Left in the record is the CDR3 DNA by itself, 45 bases read in frame from the first base. The V and J ends are trimmed by 5 bases and 0 bases, leaving 13 bases between them. The germline V gene provides CDR1 SGHNT and CDR2 YENEEA. The sequence was obtained from a man aged 35 to 55 with acute or convalescent COVID-19. Recombination linked TRBV11-3 to TRBJ1-1; no D segment can be confidently identified. Sample: peripheral blood. The CDR3 region reads CASSPGLALNTEAFF. At the DNA level, the sequence is TGTGCCAGCAGCCCCGGATTAGCCCTGAACACTGAAGCTTTCTTT.